The 22 T cell receptor beta chains below all came from one sample that was sequenced in a study of T cells in Graves' hyperthyroidism and ophthalmopathy. Template material for amplifying TCR beta CDR3 regions consisted of RNA transcripts. Using the HTBI primer set, a first-round RT-PCR was run on the TCR CDR3. TCRdb reanalysed the multiplex PCR reads using MiXCR and keeps one entry per CDR3 protein. The sample contains around 200,000 distinct CDR3 sequences, roughly 18% of which appear only once. Sequencing was done on a sample of blood. The source is a man in his forties with Graves' hyperthyroidism.

This clonotype was seen many times. The chain couples TRBV24-1 to TRBJ2-3; D uncertain. Per germline, CDR1 KGHDR and CDR2 SFDVKD. V was cut by 5 bases and J by 3 bases, with 2 bases left in between. This CDR3 has 11 amino acids. The CDR3 loop is CATSVTDTQYF. As DNA, the CDR3 is TGTGCCACCAGTGTTACAGATACGCAGTATTTT.

This clonotype was found many times. J is TRBJ2-5 and V is TRBV3-1, with D perhaps TRBD2 (5 bases). The CDR3 covers 14 residues. Germline assignment: CDR1 LGHDT and CDR2 YNNKEL (reference sequence). Trimming stripped 4 bases from V and 5 bases from J, with 14 bases between. The CDR3 sequence is CASSPRGHGETQYF. For the CDR3, the DNA is TGTGCCAGCAGCCCCCGGGGTCACGGGGAGACCCAGTACTTC.

This clonotype was counted ten times or more. J is TRBJ1-1 and V is TRBV5-1, with no clear D. CDR1 SGHRS and CDR2 YFSETQ come from the germline V gene. The CDR3 extends over 14 amino acids. V lost 4 bases and J lost 1, with 11 bases in between. CDR3 nucleotide sequence: TGCGCCAGCAGCGTGGGCCTAGGGAACACTGAAGCTTTCTTT. Its translation is CASSVGLGNTEAFF.

This chain joins TRBV6-1 and TRBJ1-1, with D unclear. Germline values: CDR1 MNHNS, CDR2 SASEGT. The germline V and J ends were trimmed by 6 bases and 11 bases, with 13 bases remaining between them. The CDR3 has 11 amino acids. CDR3 in DNA: TGTGCCAGCAGATTACGGACGCGGGCTTTCTTT. This gives the protein CASRLRTRAFF.

This clonotype was counted many times. The genes are TRBV12-3 or TRBV12-4 and TRBJ1-1, with 7 bases that match TRBD1. The CDR3 has 13 amino acids. Trimming at V came to 8 bases and at J to 4 bases, leaving 7 bases not matched to a gene. CDR3 protein: CASGQGGVTEAFF. The CDR3 DNA reads as TGTGCCAGCGGCCAAGGGGGCGTCACTGAAGCTTTCTTT.

This clonotype has a count of ten or more. CDR3 amino acids: CASSQDLLGEQYF. Written as DNA, the CDR3 is TGTGCCAGCAGCCAAGATTTACTTGGCGAGCAGTACTTC. The genes are TRBV3-1 and TRBJ2-7, with D unclear. Trimming shortened V by 0 bases and J by 6 bases, and 9 bases separated the two germline ends. CDR1 and CDR2 (germline): LGHDT, YNNKEL (reference sequence). The CDR3 spans 13 residues.

At least ten counts were recorded for this clonotype. The chain joins TRBV9 to TRBJ2-1, with 7 bases matching TRBD2. The CDR3 loop spans 15 amino acids. V dropped 2 bases and J dropped 2; count of bases not matched to a gene: 4. The germline CDR1 and CDR2 sequences are SGDLS and YYNGEE. CDR3 DNA: TGTGCCAGCAGCGTTCGGGGGGATACCTACAATGAGCAGTTCTTC. Its protein is CASSVRGDTYNEQFF.

This chain links TRBV4-3 with TRBJ2-1, with D tentatively TRBD2 (5 bases). Germline CDR1 and CDR2: LGHNA and YSLEER. CDR3 length: 16 amino acids. Trimming stripped 4 bases from V and 4 bases from J, with 17 bases between. The CDR3: CASSPGSGIRYNEQFF. CDR3 bases: TGCGCCAGCAGCCCGGGAAGCGGAATTAGATACAATGAGCAGTTCTTC.

CDR3 nucleotide sequence: TGTGCCAGCAGCAAACATCTAGCGGGGGGGCAAGATACGCAGTATTTT. It is translated as CASSKHLAGGQDTQYF. The rearrangement uses TRBV7-2 and TRBJ2-3, with TRBD2 matching over 12 bases. The CDR3 sequence is 16 residues long. V dropped 5 bases and J dropped 5; count of bases not matched to a gene: 8. The germline V gene encodes CDR1 SGHTA and CDR2 FQGNSA.

This clonotype was observed at least ten times. This sequence joins TRBV20-1 and TRBJ2-1, with D possibly matching TRBD2 (6 bases). V dropped 4 bases and J dropped 0 bases, with 19 bases sitting between them. The germline gives CDR1 DFQATT, CDR2 SNEGSKA (reference sequence). This CDR3 spans 17 amino acids. CDR3 in DNA: TGCAGTGCTACCAAACGGGGACTCACGAGCTCCTACAATGAGCAGTTCTTC. Translated, it gives CSATKRGLTSSYNEQFF.

This clonotype appeared many times. The chain joins TRBV7-9 to TRBJ1-1, with D uncertain. With 3 bases removed from V and 1 base from J, the gap between germline ends came to 6 bases. Germline loops: CDR1 SEHNR, CDR2 FQNEAQ (reference sequence). This CDR3 is 13 amino acids long. CDR3 loop: CASSFGPNTEAFF. CDR3 nucleotide sequence: TGTGCCAGCAGCTTTGGCCCGAACACTGAAGCTTTCTTT.

This clonotype was counted many times. The chain links TRBV27 to TRBJ2-5; D ambiguous. Germline assignment: CDR1 MNHEY and CDR2 SMNVEV (reference sequence). The CDR3 loop spans 12 amino acids. Trimming left V 4 bases short and J 7 bases short, with 10 bases between. CDR3 amino acids: CASSSPARTQYF. The CDR3 coding sequence is TGTGCCAGCAGTTCCCCCGCCAGGACCCAGTACTTC.

This chain links TRBV5-1 with TRBJ2-6; D might be TRBD1 (6 bases). V was cut by 3 bases and J by 0 bases, with 16 bases left in between. The germline CDR1 and CDR2 sequences are SGHRS and YFSETQ. The length of the CDR3 is 18 residues. The CDR3 DNA sequence: TGCGCCAGCAGCTCAACCCCGGGACATCACTCTGGGGCCAACGTCCTGACTTTC. Amino acids: CASSSTPGHHSGANVLTF.

This clonotype was observed many times. This sequence joins TRBV7-3 and TRBJ1-6; the match to TRBD1 covers 11 bases. CDR1 is SGHTA and CDR2 is FQGTGA in the germline V gene. This CDR3 has 15 amino acids. V trimming: 4 bases; J trimming: 8 bases; junction bases outside the gene matches: 4. CDR3 in DNA: TGTGCCAGCAGCTCTGGACAGGGGGCACATTCACCCCTCCACTTT. Translated: CASSSGQGAHSPLHF.

This clonotype was picked up many times. The CDR3 protein is CASSSMGTGGFYEQYF. As DNA, the CDR3 is TGTGCCAGCAGTTCAATGGGGACAGGGGGCTTCTACGAGCAGTACTTC. The gene calls are TRBV28 and TRBJ2-7; 12 positions match TRBD1. J gave up 3 bases and V 4 bases, and 7 bases lay outside the gene matches. The CDR3 sequence is 16 residues long. Germline CDR1 and CDR2: MDHEN and SYDVKM.

In its sample, this clonotype was seen a few times. The chain is built from TRBV7-2 and TRBJ2-1, with D perhaps TRBD1 (6 bases). Germline-derived CDR1 and CDR2 are SGHTA and FQGNSA. V lost 5 bases and J lost 7, with 9 bases in between. The CDR3 is 12 residues long. CDR3 DNA: TGTGCCAGCAGCCATCAGGGGAATGAGCAGTTCTTC. Its protein is CASSHQGNEQFF.

CDR3 sequence: CASGLKVETQYF. For the CDR3, the DNA is TGTGCCAGCGGACTTAAGGTTGAGACCCAGTACTTC. This sequence joins TRBV7-8 and TRBJ2-5; D might be TRBD2 (5 bases). The CDR3 covers 12 residues. Trimming took off 8 bases at V and 5 bases at J, with 12 bases between the two ends. The germline V gene has CDR1 SGHVS and CDR2 FQNEAQ.

This clonotype was detected once. The genes are TRBV12-3 or TRBV12-4 and TRBJ1-5; TRBD1 might be the D (6 bases). The length of the CDR3 is 15 residues. V was clipped by 6 bases and J by 1 base, with 13 bases between them. In DNA form, the CDR3 reads TGTGCCAGCAGAAACACAGGGAAGAGCAATCAGCCCCAGCATTTT. Amino acids: CASRNTGKSNQPQHF.

This clonotype was recorded many times. The CDR3 coding sequence is TGCGCCAGCAGCTTCCAAGGGACAGGGGGCGGTGAGCAGTACTTC. Protein product: CASSFQGTGGGEQYF. J is TRBJ2-7 and V is TRBV5-1, with 12 bases fitting TRBD1. CDR3 length: 15 amino acids. The ends lost 2 bases at V and 7 bases at J; junction bases unmatched: 7. Germline V gene data show CDR1 as SGHRS and CDR2 as YFSETQ.

This clonotype has more than one count but fewer than ten. The V and J genes are TRBV7-6 and TRBJ2-2; no firm D call. The CDR3 has 13 amino acids. V shed 2 bases and J shed 5 bases, with 6 bases lying between them. Germline loops: CDR1 SGHVS, CDR2 FNYEAQ. The CDR3 region is CASSLLQTGELFF. The DNA of the CDR3 is TGTGCCAGCAGCTTATTACAGACCGGGGAGCTGTTTTTT.

V usage is TRBV2 and J usage is TRBJ1-5; D unclear. Trimming pared 6 bases from V and 9 bases from J, leaving 12 bases between. Germline-derived CDR1 and CDR2 are SNHLY and FYNNEI. The CDR3 is 12 amino acids. The CDR3 DNA sequence: TGTGCCAGCAGCCAACGGCGGGGGCCCCAGCATTTT. Translated: CASSQRRGPQHF.

At least ten counts were recorded for this clonotype. The gene calls are TRBV20-1 and TRBJ2-3; D may be TRBD1 (6 bases). Germline V gene sequence: CDR1 DFQATT, CDR2 SNEGSKA (reference sequence). The CDR3 runs to 15 residues. V was clipped by 3 bases and J by 5 bases, with 18 bases between them. CDR3 nucleotides: TGCAGTGCTAGGGACAGCGAAAAAATAAGAGATACGCAGTATTTT. Translation gives CSARDSEKIRDTQYF.